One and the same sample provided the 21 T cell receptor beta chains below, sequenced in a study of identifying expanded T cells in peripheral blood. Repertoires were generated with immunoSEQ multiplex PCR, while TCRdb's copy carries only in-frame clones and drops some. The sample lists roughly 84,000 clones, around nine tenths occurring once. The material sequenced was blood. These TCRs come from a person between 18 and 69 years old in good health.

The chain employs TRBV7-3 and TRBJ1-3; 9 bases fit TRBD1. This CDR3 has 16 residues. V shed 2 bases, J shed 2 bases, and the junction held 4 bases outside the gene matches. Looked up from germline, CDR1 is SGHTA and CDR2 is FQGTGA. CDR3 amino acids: CASSLFGQGTGNTIYF. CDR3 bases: TGTGCCAGCAGCTTATTCGGACAGGGGACTGGAAACACCATATATTTT.

Here the CDR3 reads CASSVGGGTNTEAFF. CDR3 coding DNA: TGTGCCAGCAGCGTAGGGGGAGGGACGAACACTGAAGCTTTCTTT. V gene TRBV9 combines with J gene TRBJ1-1; TRBD1 is a possible D gene (5 bases). Germline CDR1 is SGDLS and CDR2 is YYNGEE. V was clipped by 0 bases and J by 1 base, with 10 bases between them. The length of the CDR3 is 15 residues.

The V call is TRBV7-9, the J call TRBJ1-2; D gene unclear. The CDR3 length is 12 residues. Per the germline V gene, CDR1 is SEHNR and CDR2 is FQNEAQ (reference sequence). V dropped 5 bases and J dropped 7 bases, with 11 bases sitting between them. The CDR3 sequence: CASSPPVGGYTF. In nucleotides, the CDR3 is TGTGCCAGCAGCCCCCCGGTTGGTGGCTACACCTTC. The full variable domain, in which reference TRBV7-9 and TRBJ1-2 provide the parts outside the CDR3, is DTGVSQNPRHKITKRGQNVTFRCDPISEHNRLYWYRQTLGQGPEFLTYFQNEAQLEKSRLLSDRFSAERPKGSFSTLEIQRTEQGDSAMYLCASSPPVGGYTFGSGTRLTVV.

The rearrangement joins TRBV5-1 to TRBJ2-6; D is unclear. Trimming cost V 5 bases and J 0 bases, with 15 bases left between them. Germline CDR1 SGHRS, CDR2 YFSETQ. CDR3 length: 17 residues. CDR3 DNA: TGCGCCAGCAGTCCCTCGTACGTGGGCTCTGGGGCCAACGTCCTGACTTTC. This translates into CASSPSYVGSGANVLTF.

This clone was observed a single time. The CDR3 region is CASSLRAGVPNEQFF. The CDR3 DNA is TGTGCCAGCAGCTTGAGGGCAGGGGTCCCCAATGAGCAGTTCTTC. The chain recombines TRBV5-6 with TRBJ2-1; weak D call: TRBD1 (6 bases). Per germline, CDR1 SGHDT and CDR2 YYEEEE. V shed 1 base and J shed 6 bases, with 14 bases lying between them. CDR3 size: 15 residues.

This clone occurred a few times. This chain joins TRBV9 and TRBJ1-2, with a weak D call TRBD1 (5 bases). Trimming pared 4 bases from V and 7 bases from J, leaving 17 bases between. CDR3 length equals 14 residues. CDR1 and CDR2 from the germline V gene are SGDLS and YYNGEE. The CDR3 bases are TGTGCCAGCAGCCCCATCGGGGCTACGGGTGGCTACACCTTC. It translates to CASSPIGATGGYTF.

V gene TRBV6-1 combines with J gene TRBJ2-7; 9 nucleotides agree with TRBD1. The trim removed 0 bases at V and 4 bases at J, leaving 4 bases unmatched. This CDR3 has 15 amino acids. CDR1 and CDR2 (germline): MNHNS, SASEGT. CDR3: CASSEAPQGAYEQYF. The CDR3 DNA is TGTGCCAGCAGTGAAGCGCCACAGGGGGCATACGAGCAGTACTTC.

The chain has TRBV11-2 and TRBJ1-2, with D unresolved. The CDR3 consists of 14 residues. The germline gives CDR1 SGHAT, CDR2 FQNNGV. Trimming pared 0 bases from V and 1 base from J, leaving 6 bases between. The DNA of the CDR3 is TGTGCCAGCAGCTTAGATCCCCGTAACTATGGCTACACCTTC. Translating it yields CASSLDPRNYGYTF.

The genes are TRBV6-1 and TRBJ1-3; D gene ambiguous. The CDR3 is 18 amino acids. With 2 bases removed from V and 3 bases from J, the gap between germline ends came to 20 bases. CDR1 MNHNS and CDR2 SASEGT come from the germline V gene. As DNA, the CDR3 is TGTGCCAGCAGTGAAAGAATTTCCCCCCAGACTGGTGGAAACACCATATATTTT. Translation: CASSERISPQTGGNTIYF.

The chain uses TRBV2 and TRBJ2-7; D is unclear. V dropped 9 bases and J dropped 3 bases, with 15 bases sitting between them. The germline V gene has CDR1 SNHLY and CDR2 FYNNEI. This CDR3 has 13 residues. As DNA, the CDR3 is TGTGCCAGTACAGAACATACCTTCTACGAGCAGTACTTC. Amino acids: CASTEHTFYEQYF.

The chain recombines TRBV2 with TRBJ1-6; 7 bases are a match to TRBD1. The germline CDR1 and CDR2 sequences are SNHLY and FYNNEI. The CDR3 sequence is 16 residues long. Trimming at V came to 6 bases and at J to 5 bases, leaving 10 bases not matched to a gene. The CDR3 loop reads CASSLDRVQNNSPLHF. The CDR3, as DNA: TGTGCCAGCAGCCTTGACAGGGTACAGAATAATTCACCCCTCCACTTT.

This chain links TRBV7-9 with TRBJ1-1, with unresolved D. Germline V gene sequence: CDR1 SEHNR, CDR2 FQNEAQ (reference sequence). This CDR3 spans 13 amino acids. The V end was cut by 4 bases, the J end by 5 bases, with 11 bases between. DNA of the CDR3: TGTGCCAGCAGCTCCTCGGTCAATACTGAAGCTTTCTTT. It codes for CASSSSVNTEAFF.

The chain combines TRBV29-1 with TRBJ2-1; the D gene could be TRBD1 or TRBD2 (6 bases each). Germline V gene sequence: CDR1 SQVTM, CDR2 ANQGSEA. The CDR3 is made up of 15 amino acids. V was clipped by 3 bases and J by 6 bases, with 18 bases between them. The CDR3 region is CSVDPGTKGGNEQFF. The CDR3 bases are TGCAGCGTTGACCCCGGGACAAAGGGAGGCAATGAGCAGTTCTTC.

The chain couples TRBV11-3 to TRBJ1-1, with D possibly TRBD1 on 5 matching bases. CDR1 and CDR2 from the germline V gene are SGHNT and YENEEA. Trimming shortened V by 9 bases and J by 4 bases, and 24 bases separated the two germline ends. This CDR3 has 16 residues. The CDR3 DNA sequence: TGTGCCAGTAAAAAACGGCCGGACACGAGGGGCACTGAAGCTTTCTTT. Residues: CASKKRPDTRGTEAFF.

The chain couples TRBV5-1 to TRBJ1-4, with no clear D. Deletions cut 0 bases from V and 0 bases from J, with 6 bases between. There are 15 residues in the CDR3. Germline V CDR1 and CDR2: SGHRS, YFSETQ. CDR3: CASSLAAATNEKLFF. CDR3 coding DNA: TGCGCCAGCAGCTTGGCAGCTGCAACTAATGAAAAACTGTTTTTT.

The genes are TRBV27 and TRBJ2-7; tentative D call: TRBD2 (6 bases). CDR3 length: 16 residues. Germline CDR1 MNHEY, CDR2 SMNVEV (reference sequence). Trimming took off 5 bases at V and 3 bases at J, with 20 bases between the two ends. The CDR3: CASSTRPGTSVYEQYF. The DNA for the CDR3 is TGTGCCAGCAGTACTAGACCCGGGACTTCCGTCTACGAGCAGTACTTC.

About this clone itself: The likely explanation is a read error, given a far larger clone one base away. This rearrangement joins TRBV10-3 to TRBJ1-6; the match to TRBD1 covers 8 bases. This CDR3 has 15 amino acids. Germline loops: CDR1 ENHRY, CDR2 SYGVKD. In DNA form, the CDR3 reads TGTGCCAGCAGTGACTCGACAGGGGATAATTCGCCCCTCCACTTT. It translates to CASSDSTGDNSPLHF.

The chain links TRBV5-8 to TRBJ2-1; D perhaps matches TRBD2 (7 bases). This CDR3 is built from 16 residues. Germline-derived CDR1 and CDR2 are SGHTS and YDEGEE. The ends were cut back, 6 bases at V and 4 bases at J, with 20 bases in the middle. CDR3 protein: CASTPGGGDPYNEQFF. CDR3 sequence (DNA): TGTGCCAGCACCCCGGGGGGCGGCGATCCTTACAATGAGCAGTTCTTC.

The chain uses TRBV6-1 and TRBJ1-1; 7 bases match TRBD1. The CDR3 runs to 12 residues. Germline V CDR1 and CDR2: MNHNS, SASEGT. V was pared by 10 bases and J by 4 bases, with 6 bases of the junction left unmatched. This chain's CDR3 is CANRDRGTEAFF. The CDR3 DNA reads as TGTGCCAACCGGGACAGAGGCACTGAAGCTTTCTTT.

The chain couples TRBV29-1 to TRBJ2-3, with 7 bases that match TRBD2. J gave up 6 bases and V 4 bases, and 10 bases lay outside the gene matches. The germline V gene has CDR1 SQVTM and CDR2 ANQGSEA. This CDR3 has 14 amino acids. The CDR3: CSVVRGGRGDTQYF. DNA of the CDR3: TGCAGCGTTGTTCGCGGCGGGAGAGGTGATACGCAGTATTTT.

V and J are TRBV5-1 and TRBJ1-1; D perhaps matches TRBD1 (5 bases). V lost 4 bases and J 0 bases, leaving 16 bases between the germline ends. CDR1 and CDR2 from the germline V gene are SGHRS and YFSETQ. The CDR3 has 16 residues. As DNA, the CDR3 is TGCGCCAGCAGCCCCGGGGGTGGGGCCCTGAACACTGAAGCTTTCTTT. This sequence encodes CASSPGGGALNTEAFF. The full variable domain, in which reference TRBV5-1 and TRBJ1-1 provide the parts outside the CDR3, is KAGVTQTPRYLIKTRGQQVTLSCSPISGHRSVSWYQQTPGQGLQFLFEYFSETQRNKGNFPGRFSGRQFSNSRSEMNVSTLELGDSALYLCASSPGGGALNTEAFFGQGTRLTVV.